The clone carrying this T cell receptor (beta chain) was counted only a few times. This sample stems from a study of blood T cell repertoires in COVID-19. The CDR3 spans 13 residues. The germline CDR1 and CDR2 sequences are ENHRY and SYGVKD. With 7 bases removed from V and 8 bases from J, the gap between germline ends came to 14 bases. In the source study's methods: Amplifying reference gene primers gave estimates of nucleated cell counts. Generated by immunoSEQ multiplex PCR, the TCRdb table keeps only in-frame clones and is missing some. The V and J calls and clone size are taken from that table; D and trimming were inferred from the DNA. Of approximately 44,000 clones listed, roughly 90% are singletons.

The sequenced material came from peripheral blood. The J gene is TRBJ2-2, the V gene TRBV10-3; no firm D call. The TCR sequence derives from a man in his sixties with active COVID-19. CDR3 sequence (DNA): TGTGCCATCAACGGAGACTCGTTAGGGGAGCTGTTTTTT. This gives the protein CAINGDSLGELFF.